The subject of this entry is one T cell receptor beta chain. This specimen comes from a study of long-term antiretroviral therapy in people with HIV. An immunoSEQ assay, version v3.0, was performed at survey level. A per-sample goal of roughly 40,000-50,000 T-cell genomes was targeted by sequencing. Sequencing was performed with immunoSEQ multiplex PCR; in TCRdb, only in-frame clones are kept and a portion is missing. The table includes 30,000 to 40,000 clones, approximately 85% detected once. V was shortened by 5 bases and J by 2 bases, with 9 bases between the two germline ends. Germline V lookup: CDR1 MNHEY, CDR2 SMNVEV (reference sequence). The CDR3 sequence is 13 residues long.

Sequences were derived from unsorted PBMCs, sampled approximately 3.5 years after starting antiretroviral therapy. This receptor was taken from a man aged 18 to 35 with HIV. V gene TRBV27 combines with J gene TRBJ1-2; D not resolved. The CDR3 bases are TGTGCCAGCAGTCTCACGGGGAACTATGGCTACACCTTC. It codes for CASSLTGNYGYTF.